Below are 16 T cell receptor beta chains sequenced from a single sample in a study of PD-1 blockade in classical Hodgkin lymphoma. Regarding time point: cycle 4 day 1 (C4D1), after 5 to 7 weeks of nivolumab. All the patients suffered relapse after autologous stem cell transplantation, and brentuximab vedotin exposure differed. TCRdb keeps only in-frame clones here, not all; method: immunoSEQ multiplex PCR. The data contain fewer than 50,000 clones, approximately 78% of them singletons. The material sequenced was peripheral blood mononuclear cells (PBMCs), taken before the fourth cycle of nivolumab. All receptors come from a human donor with classical Hodgkin lymphoma.

The gene calls are TRBV7-8 and TRBJ2-5; D not resolved. Germline V gene data show CDR1 as SGHVS and CDR2 as FQNEAQ. Between the trimmed V and J ends, which lost 6 bases and 5 bases, there was a span of 10 bases. CDR3 length: 12 residues. This CDR3 is CASRNIGETQYF. The CDR3 DNA follows: TGTGCCAGCAGAAACATTGGGGAGACCCAGTACTTC.

The V and J genes are TRBV11-3 and TRBJ2-1, with TRBD1 matching over 7 bases. Unmatched junction bases numbered 10, after V lost 5 bases and J lost 9 bases. Germline V lookup: CDR1 SGHNT, CDR2 YENEEA. The CDR3 covers 14 residues. As DNA, the CDR3 is TGTGCCAGCAGCATATCCTCACAGGGGTCTGAGCAGTTCTTC. This translates into CASSISSQGSEQFF.

The chain couples TRBV19 to TRBJ1-3; D not resolved. The germline CDR1 and CDR2 sequences are LNHDA and SQIVND (reference sequence). The CDR3 loop spans 16 amino acids. The germline V and J ends were trimmed by 5 bases and 0 bases, with 14 bases remaining between them. CDR3 protein: CASSLVGFSSGNTIYF. CDR3 sequence (DNA): TGTGCCAGTAGTTTAGTTGGTTTCAGCTCTGGAAACACCATATATTTT.

This clone came up once. The gene calls are TRBV9 and TRBJ2-3, with unresolved D. In germline, CDR1 is SGDLS, CDR2 YYNGEE. CDR3 length: 13 amino acids. V lost 4 bases and J 6 bases, leaving 12 bases between the germline ends. CDR3: CASSTETEDTQYF. The CDR3 bases are TGTGCCAGCAGCACGGAGACGGAGGATACGCAGTATTTT. Looking up the rest from reference TRBV9 and TRBJ2-3 gives the full variable domain: DSGVTQTPKHLITATGQRVTLRCSPRSGDLSVYWYQQSLDQGLQFLIQYYNGEERAKGNILERFSAQQFPDLHSELNLSSLELGDSALYFCASSTETEDTQYFGPGTRLTVL.

This chain links TRBV4-3 with TRBJ2-7; maybe TRBD2 (6 bases). CDR1 and CDR2 (germline): LGHNA, YSLEER. V was pared by 0 bases and J by 2 bases, with 8 bases between. The CDR3 loop spans 14 amino acids. The CDR3 nucleotides are TGCGCCAGCAGCCAAGATCGCGGGGCCTACGAGCAGTACTTC. Amino acid sequence: CASSQDRGAYEQYF.

J is TRBJ2-4 and V is TRBV5-8; D is possibly TRBD1 (5 bases). The germline CDR1 and CDR2 sequences are SGHTS and YDEGEE. The CDR3 is 16 amino acids. Between the trimmed V and J ends, which lost 7 bases and 0 bases, there was a span of 17 bases. The CDR3 DNA reads as TGTGCCAGCGGCCCTGGGTGGGGCGTAGCCAAAAACATTCAGTACTTC. Its protein product is CASGPGWGVAKNIQYF.

This chain connects TRBV25-1 to TRBJ2-1; the D is unclear. The CDR3 covers 15 residues. V was trimmed by 0 bases and J by 9 bases, leaving 15 bases between them. Germline assignment: CDR1 MGHDK and CDR2 SYGVNS. The CDR3: CASSEYLTPTGEQFF. Here the CDR3 DNA reads TGTGCCAGCAGTGAATACCTCACCCCTACTGGTGAGCAGTTCTTC.

The rearrangement uses TRBV9 and TRBJ2-1; no clear D. The CDR3 has 14 amino acids. CDR1 and CDR2 (germline): SGDLS, YYNGEE. V lost 0 bases and J 4 bases, leaving 8 bases between the germline ends. The CDR3 nucleotides are TGTGCCAGCAGCGTAGTTTCTCTTTACAATGAGCAGTTCTTC. It codes for CASSVVSLYNEQFF.

The gene calls are TRBV19 and TRBJ1-5; the D gene is possibly TRBD1 (5 bases). The germline V gene encodes CDR1 LNHDA and CDR2 SQIVND (reference sequence). The CDR3 contains 16 residues. V was shortened by 5 bases and J by 1 base, with 15 bases between the two germline ends. In nucleotides, the CDR3 is TGTGCCAGTAGTCCGACCACTGGACACAGCAATCAGCCCCAGCATTTT. It yields the protein CASSPTTGHSNQPQHF.

The V and J genes are TRBV30 and TRBJ2-3; 11 bases agree with TRBD2. The germline CDR1 and CDR2 sequences are GTSNPN and SVGIG (reference sequence). V was clipped by 8 bases and J by 3 bases; unmatched bases: 4. CDR3 length: 13 residues. The DNA of the CDR3 is TGTGCCGCAGGGACTAGCGGAACAGATACGCAGTATTTT. Its translation: CAAGTSGTDTQYF.

The sample holds a few counts of this clone. The rearrangement joins TRBV18 to TRBJ1-1; D might be TRBD1 (5 bases). The CDR3 runs to 14 residues. Trimming removed 3 bases at V and 2 bases at J, with 10 bases between. CDR1 and CDR2 (germline): KGHSH, LQKENI. The CDR3 loop reads CASSPRVGNTEAFF. CDR3 coding DNA: TGTGCCAGCTCACCCAGGGTGGGAAACACTGAAGCTTTCTTT.

The rearrangement uses TRBV27 and TRBJ2-1; D possibly corresponds to TRBD1 (6 bases). CDR1 and CDR2 from the germline V gene are MNHEY and SMNVEV (reference sequence). Trimming removed 6 bases at V and 3 bases at J, with 12 bases between. This CDR3 contains 14 residues. Here the CDR3 DNA reads TGTGCCAGCAGCCCACAGGGCTACTACAATGAGCAGTTCTTC. Translated, it gives CASSPQGYYNEQFF.

This chain joins TRBV10-3 and TRBJ1-5; TRBD1 aligns across 7 bases. This CDR3 region has 15 residues. CDR1 and CDR2 from the germline V gene are ENHRY and SYGVKD. V shed 2 bases and J 5 bases; nucleotides not matched to a gene: 6. The CDR3 protein is CAISEHGTADQPQHF. The CDR3, as DNA: TGTGCCATCAGTGAGCACGGGACAGCGGATCAGCCCCAGCATTTT.

The chain couples TRBV7-6 to TRBJ1-3; no clear D gene. This CDR3 has 19 residues. Looked up from germline, CDR1 is SGHVS and CDR2 is FNYEAQ. V gave up 2 bases and J gave up 0 bases, with 20 bases separating them. The chain's CDR3 is CASSLNRGKGRDSGNTIYF. The CDR3 nucleotides read TGTGCCAGCAGCTTAAATCGCGGTAAAGGGAGAGACTCTGGAAACACCATATATTTT.

This clone occurred once. CDR3 residues: CASSPREWGTGTGEQFF. For the CDR3, the DNA is TGTGCCAGCTCACCTCGCGAATGGGGGACAGGGACGGGTGAGCAGTTCTTC. This chain uses TRBV18 with TRBJ2-1; 9 nucleotides line up with TRBD1. The ends lost 3 bases at V and 9 bases at J; junction bases unmatched: 15. There are 17 residues in the CDR3. Germline V gene lookup returns CDR1 KGHSH and CDR2 LQKENI.

This sequence joins TRBV29-1 and TRBJ1-3; D is undetermined. CDR1 and CDR2 from the germline V gene are SQVTM and ANQGSEA. Trimming removed 6 bases from V and 6 bases from J, with 9 bases in between. The CDR3 runs 11 residues. The CDR3 reads CSVREENTIYF. The CDR3 region has the DNA TGCAGCGTCCGGGAGGAAAACACCATATATTTT.